This entry lists 21 T cell receptor beta chains sequenced from one sample in a study of T cells in women clearing cervical HPV infection. The method was immunoSEQ multiplex PCR; TCRdb's version includes in-frame clones alone and lacks a portion of them. This table holds tens of thousands of clones. Sequenced material: blood buffy coat. The receptors here all came from a woman aged 18 to 75 with a cervical HPV16 infection that either progressed to CIN3+ or cleared (not recorded which).

A word on this clone: The read terminates 3 residues before the CDR3 end, so the remaining end is supplied by the germline J gene. The V and J genes are TRBV14 and TRBJ1-6; tentative D call: TRBD1 (5 bases). The CDR3 has 15 residues. Germline V gene data show CDR1 as SGHDN and CDR2 as FVKESK. Trimming took 0 bases from V and 10 from J, leaving 13 bases between them. The chain's CDR3 is CASSQERGSTSPLHF. The CDR3 bases that were read are TGTGCCAGCAGCCAAGAGCGGGGGTCGACGTCACCC.

Regarding this clone: Coverage ceases 3 residues before the CDR3 finishes, and the germline J gene fills in the end. This chain connects TRBV5-5 to TRBJ2-5; TRBD2 matches 8 bases. Germline trimming cut 5 bases from V and 6 bases from J; bases unmatched to any gene: 6. This CDR3 has 13 residues. CDR1 is SGHKS, CDR2 YYEKEE, per germline (reference sequence). The CDR3 loop reads CASRPSGGQTQYF. CDR3 DNA, as far as it was read: TGTGCCAGCAGACCGAGCGGGGGCCAGACC.

Regarding this clone: The CDR3 goes on 3 residues after the read ends, and that part is filled in from the germline J gene. The J gene is TRBJ1-1, the V gene TRBV5-1; D not resolved. The CDR3 totals 15 residues. V was pared by 0 bases and J by 1 base, with 10 bases between. Germline V CDR1 and CDR2: SGHRS, YFSETQ. CDR3 in amino acids: CASSLELPRNTEAFF. The DNA read from the CDR3 is TGCGCCAGCAGCTTGGAGCTCCCGAGGAACACTGAA.

About this clone itself: The junction and the germline gene differ at one end; a read error may be behind it. Sequencing ends 3 residues short of the CDR3 end; the germline J gene provides the rest. This chain links TRBV4-2 with TRBJ1-5, with 9 bases lining up with TRBD1. The CDR3 sequence is 16 residues long. Germline CDR1 LGHNA, CDR2 YNFKEQ. The covered CDR3 bases are TGCGCCAGCAGCCAGGGGACAGGGCATAGCAATCAGCCC. It specifies CASSQGTGHSNQP. The entire CDR3 protein is CASSQGTGHSNQPQHF.

Here the CDR3 reads CASSMRGQPQYF. The sequenced part of the CDR3 DNA is TGTGCCAGCAGTATGAGGGGACAGCCG. V gene TRBV6-2 or TRBV6-3 combines with J gene TRBJ2-3, with 7 bases that match TRBD1. The read stops 3 residues short of the end of the CDR3; the missing end is completed from the germline J gene. The germline gives CDR1 MNHEY, CDR2 SVGEGT. The CDR3 is 12 residues long.

In regard to this clone: The read terminates 3 residues ahead of where the CDR3 ends, so the germline J gene completes it. V and J are TRBV11-3 and TRBJ2-7, with no clear D. V dropped 2 bases and J dropped 2 bases, with 7 bases sitting between them. The CDR3 spans 13 residues. From germline, CDR1 is SGHNT and CDR2 YENEEA. CDR3 residues: CASSLTVTYEQYF. The sequenced CDR3 bases are TGTGCCAGCAGCTTAACAGTCACCTACGAG.

As concerns this clone: The observed sequence ends 3 residues before the CDR3 terminus, with the missing tail filled in from the germline J gene. The chain is built from TRBV19 and TRBJ2-5, with TRBD1 matching over 7 bases. There are 16 residues in the CDR3. J was trimmed by 4 bases and V by 5 bases; bases with no gene match: 13. Germline CDR1 LNHDA, CDR2 SQIVND (reference sequence). The covered CDR3 bases are TGTGCCAGTAGTGCCTACAGGGGAACCAACGGAGAGACC. Translation: CASSAYRGTNGET. The CDR3 in its entirety is CASSAYRGTNGETQYF.

Concerning this clone: The DNA ends 3 residues before the CDR3 does, and the rest of the CDR3 is filled in from the germline J gene. This chain uses TRBV2 with TRBJ1-2; D is ambiguous. Trimming took 8 bases from V and 5 from J, leaving 18 bases between them. Germline V CDR1 and CDR2: SNHLY, FYNNEI. CDR3 length: 14 amino acids. This CDR3 reads CASLGQVDFYGYTF. CDR3 bases read: TGTGCCAGCCTCGGGCAGGTGGACTTTTATGGC.

As for this clone: From the germline J gene comes the end of the CDR3, since the read stops 3 residues before it. This chain connects TRBV7-2 to TRBJ2-2; 9 bases are a match to TRBD1. The CDR3 is 14 residues long. CDR1 is SGHTA and CDR2 is FQGNSA in the germline V gene. V gave up 5 bases and J gave up 4 bases; unmatched junction bases: 2. The sequenced part of the CDR3 DNA is TGTGCCAGCAGCCAGGACAGGGGCACCGGGGAG. Translating gives CASSQDRGTGE. The whole CDR3 region reads CASSQDRGTGELFF.

As to this clone: The CDR3 is cut off 3 residues early in the read; its end comes from the germline J gene. The chain is built from TRBV19 and TRBJ1-6, with 7 bases aligning to TRBD1. The CDR3 sequence is 13 residues long. Germline CDR1 reads LNHDA; CDR2 reads SQIVND (reference sequence). The trim removed 4 bases at V and 10 bases at J, leaving 4 bases unmatched. CDR3 DNA (partial): TGTGCCAGTAGTACTACAGGGGACTCACCC. Translated, it gives CASSTTGDSP. The entire CDR3 reads CASSTTGDSPLHF.

CDR3 amino acids: CSARALSGGVGEKLFF. The DNA read from the CDR3 is TGCAGTGCTAGAGCCCTCAGCGGGGGTGTTGGGGAAAAA. The chain uses TRBV20-1 and TRBJ1-4, with TRBD1 as a possible D gene (5 bases). The CDR3 end lies 3 residues beyond the end of the read and is filled in from the germline J gene. The CDR3 extends over 16 amino acids. The V and J ends lost 1 base and 8 bases respectively, with 20 bases between them. Per germline, CDR1 DFQATT and CDR2 SNEGSKA (reference sequence).

Details on this clone: The missing CDR3 end, 3 residues past where the read stops, is filled in from the germline J gene. Other DNA sequences in this sample translate to the same CDR3. This chain connects TRBV7-3 to TRBJ1-3; tentatively, D is TRBD1 (5 bases). V gave up 0 bases and J gave up 0 bases, with 6 bases separating them. There are 15 residues in the CDR3. Germline CDR1 is SGHTA and CDR2 is FQGTGA. The DNA read from the CDR3 is TGTGCCAGCAGCTTAACGAGGGGCTCTGGAAACACC. It codes for CASSLTRGSGNT. The CDR3, in full, reads CASSLTRGSGNTIYF.

About this clone: The DNA ends 3 residues before the CDR3 does, and the rest of the CDR3 is filled in from the germline J gene. The V call is TRBV6-1, the J call TRBJ2-1; 9 nucleotides line up with TRBD2. Germline loops: CDR1 MNHNS, CDR2 SASEGT. The CDR3 length is 17 residues. With 0 bases clipped from V and 7 bases from J, the junction kept 10 bases outside the gene matches. The sequenced CDR3 bases are TGTGCCAGCAGTGAAGCGTCGCGGGGGGGCCCATTTAATGAG. The encoded protein is CASSEASRGGPFNE. The entire CDR3 is CASSEASRGGPFNEQFF.

In regard to this clone: The read comes to an end 3 residues before the CDR3 does, leaving the germline J gene to fill in the end. The chain joins TRBV11-2 to TRBJ2-1; perhaps TRBD1 as D (5 bases). Germline loops: CDR1 SGHAT, CDR2 FQNNGV. The CDR3 contains 12 residues. Trimming took off 8 bases at V and 6 bases at J, with 11 bases between the two ends. CDR3 protein: CASGHVPNEQFF. Partial CDR3 DNA: TGTGCCAGCGGACACGTCCCCAATGAG. The full variable domain, rest sourced from reference TRBV11-2 and TRBJ2-1, is EAGVAQSPRYKIIEKRQSVAFWCNPISGHATLYWYQQILGQGPKLLIQFQNNGVVDDSQLPKDRFSAERLKGVDSTLKIQPAKLEDSAVYLCASGHVPNEQFFGPGTRLTVL.

In the case of this clone: The DNA ends 3 residues before the CDR3 does, and the rest of the CDR3 is filled in from the germline J gene. This sequence joins TRBV18 and TRBJ1-5; D possibly corresponds to TRBD1 (5 bases). Germline CDR1 is KGHSH and CDR2 is LQKENI. The CDR3 has 14 amino acids. V lost 2 bases and J lost 3, with 8 bases in between. Partial CDR3 DNA: TGTGCCAGCTCACCAGGGGCCCTCAATCAGCCC. It codes for CASSPGALNQP. The entire CDR3 protein is CASSPGALNQPQHF.

To note about this clone: The CDR3 end lies 3 residues beyond the end of the read and is filled in from the germline J gene. V and J are TRBV7-8 and TRBJ2-2; a weak D match, TRBD2 (6 bases). Trimming left V 6 bases short and J 2 bases short, with 16 bases between. Germline V gene data show CDR1 as SGHVS and CDR2 as FQNEAQ. CDR3 length equals 16 residues. CDR3 residues: CASRSERGVNTGELFF. The covered CDR3 bases are TGTGCCAGCAGATCAGAGCGCGGGGTAAACACCGGGGAG. Combining the CDR3 with reference TRBV7-8 and TRBJ2-2 gives the whole variable domain GAGVSQSPRYKVAKRGQDVALRCDPISGHVSLFWYQQALGQGPEFLTYFQNEAQLDKSGLPSDRFFAERPEGSVSTLKIQRTQQEDSAVYLCASRSERGVNTGELFFGEGSRLTVL.

As to this clone: The read ends 3 residues early relative to the CDR3; the germline J gene fills the gap. V and J are TRBV30 and TRBJ1-5; possibly TRBD1 for D (5 bases). This CDR3 comprises 14 residues. Germline-derived CDR1 and CDR2 are GTSNPN and SVGIG (reference sequence). V lost 0 bases to trimming and J lost 8 bases, with 14 bases between them. Here the CDR3 reads CAWSVPEVDKPQHF. The CDR3 DNA, read in part, is TGTGCCTGGAGTGTACCTGAAGTGGACAAGCCC.

Note on this clone: Read data end 3 residues before the CDR3 end; the end is taken from the germline J gene. This chain connects TRBV5-5 to TRBJ2-5; D is possibly TRBD1 (6 bases). The ends were cut back, 0 bases at V and 6 bases at J, with 9 bases in the middle. Germline V lookup: CDR1 SGHKS, CDR2 YYEKEE (reference sequence). The CDR3 is 13 amino acids. CDR3 bases read: TGTGCCAGCAGCTTGGTTGGACAGCAGACC. It specifies CASSLVGQQT. The full-length CDR3 reads as CASSLVGQQTQYF.

On this clone itself: The read ends 3 residues shy of where the CDR3 ends; the end is completed using the germline J gene. The chain joins TRBV7-3 to TRBJ2-2; D may be TRBD1 (6 bases). The CDR3 spans 16 residues. Germline V gives CDR1 SGHTA, CDR2 FQGTGA. V gave up 3 bases and J gave up 5 bases, with 16 bases separating them. Here the CDR3 reads CASSLQGTRATGELFF. The CDR3 bases that were read are TGTGCCAGCAGCTTGCAGGGGACGAGGGCAACCGGGGAG.

As concerns this clone: Mismatch with germline at one junction end may stem from a read error. The read ends 3 residues early relative to the CDR3; the germline J gene fills the gap. Other DNA sequences of this sample code for an identical CDR3. The chain is built from TRBV30 and TRBJ1-3; D unclear. This CDR3 has 13 residues. CDR1 is GTSNPN and CDR2 is SVGIG in the germline V gene (reference sequence). The CDR3 here is CAWSVLAGNTIYF. CDR3 DNA, as far as it was read: TGTGCCTGGAGTGTACTAGCTGGAAACACA.

Worth noting for this clone: The CDR3 is cut off 3 residues early in the read; its end comes from the germline J gene. The rearrangement joins TRBV19 to TRBJ2-5; perhaps TRBD1 as D (6 bases). V lost 6 bases, J lost 1 base, and 9 bases lay in between. CDR1 LNHDA and CDR2 SQIVND come from the germline V gene (reference sequence). The CDR3 is made up of 13 amino acids. The CDR3 spells CASSWTAQETQYF. CDR3 DNA (partial): TGTGCCAGTAGCTGGACAGCCCAAGAGACC.